This section outlines one T cell receptor (beta chain) sequence together with its context. This record comes from a study of control samples from healthy donors and cancer patients. This CDR3 contains 14 residues. Germline loops: CDR1 SGHDT, CDR2 YYEEEE. Trimming cost V 0 bases and J 5 bases, with 11 bases left between them. TCRdb keeps only in-frame clones here, not all; method: immunoSEQ multiplex PCR. The repertoire holds around 140,000 clones, with roughly 90% as singletons. The J gene is TRBJ1-2, the V gene TRBV5-6; D unclear. The sequenced sample consisted of blood. The TCR sequence derives from a man in his forties in good health. CDR3 DNA sequence: TGTGCCAGCAGCTTGGTGGGATTCGGATATGGCTACACCTTC. This translates into CASSLVGFGYGYTF.